The text below deals with one TCR beta chain. Antigen specificity is unknown. The sample holds other DNA sequences that translate to the same CDR3. Over several immunoSEQ plates, each subset's genomic DNA was distributed in even portions. Produced via immunoSEQ multiplex PCR; TCRdb's table is partial and in-frame only. The sample comprises more than 2 million clones, nearly 97% of which are singletons, and over 0.1% rests with the top ten. This sample is part of a study of shared clonotypes between healthy human individuals. About the research overall: CD4 naive and CD4 memory each took three plates per donor, while CD8 naive took two and CD8 memory one.

V shed 6 bases, J shed 0 bases, and the junction held 0 bases outside the gene matches. This CDR3 spans 13 amino acids. The germline CDR1 and CDR2 sequences are LNHDA and SQIVND (reference sequence). General study points: Shared across several donors were around 4.7% of the naive CD4 clonotypes. Generation probabilities were higher for clonotypes shared across all four sorted-subset donors than for unshared ones.

The sequence came from a man between 18 and 29 years old in good health. Sequencing input: naive CD4+ T cells sorted from blood. Regarding subset: CD45RA+ positively selected. This chain connects TRBV19 to TRBJ1-1, with TRBD1 matching 8 bases. CDR3: CASRTGVNTEAFF. Written as DNA, the CDR3 is TGTGCCAGTAGGACAGGGGTGAACACTGAAGCTTTCTTT.